Below are 11 T cell receptor beta chains sequenced from a single sample in a study of blood T cell repertoires in COVID-19. Data came from immunoSEQ multiplex PCR; TCRdb stores just in-frame clones and leaves some out. In the table there are 200,000 or so clones, roughly 80% of which are singletons. Sequences were obtained from peripheral blood. The source is a man in his sixties with active or convalescent COVID-19.

The chain employs TRBV28 and TRBJ1-4, with 10 bases that match TRBD1. The CDR3 runs 15 residues. Germline loops: CDR1 MDHEN, CDR2 SYDVKM. V was pared by 1 base and J by 8 bases, with 4 bases of the junction left unmatched. CDR3 bases: TGTGCCAGCAGTTTATTGGGACAGGGGAAAGAAAAACTGTTTTTT. Protein: CASSLLGQGKEKLFF.

The rearrangement joins TRBV30 to TRBJ1-1; D ambiguous. The CDR3 is 13 amino acids. CDR1 is GTSNPN, CDR2 SVGIG, per germline (reference sequence). V was cut by 5 bases and J by 3 bases, with 13 bases left in between. CDR3: CAWVWGVYTEAFF. The CDR3, as DNA: TGTGCCTGGGTGTGGGGAGTTTACACTGAAGCTTTCTTT.

This chain connects TRBV19 to TRBJ1-5; 7 nucleotides match TRBD1. V lost 4 bases, J lost 0 bases, and 12 bases stayed unmatched. CDR1 and CDR2 (germline): LNHDA, SQIVND (reference sequence). The CDR3 sequence is 18 residues long. The CDR3 is CASSTFAWDSYSNQPQHF. CDR3 nucleotides: TGTGCCAGTAGTACCTTTGCTTGGGACAGTTATAGCAATCAGCCCCAGCATTTT.

V gene TRBV18 combines with J gene TRBJ1-1; perhaps TRBD1 as D (5 bases). Germline V CDR1 and CDR2: KGHSH, LQKENI. Trimming cost V 4 bases and J 11 bases, with 17 bases left between them. The CDR3 sequence is 13 residues long. The CDR3, as DNA: TGTGCCAGCTCACTGGGGCAGGGTGATCGGGCTTTCTTT. Protein sequence: CASSLGQGDRAFF. The complete variable domain, with remaining parts taken from reference TRBV18 and TRBJ1-1, reads NAGVMQNPRHLVRRRGQEARLRCSPMKGHSHVYWYRQLPEEGLKFMVYLQKENIIDESGMPKERFSAEFPKEGPSILRIQQVVRGDSAAYFCASSLGQGDRAFFGQGTRLTVV.

This clone has only a few counts. Here the CDR3 DNA reads TGCGCCAGCAGTGAAGAGGATACGCAGTATTTT. Translating it yields CASSEEDTQYF. The V and J genes are TRBV10-2 and TRBJ2-3; no clear D. The CDR3 loop spans 11 amino acids. The V gene lost 3 bases and the J gene lost 6 bases, with 4 bases spanning the gap. Germline V lookup: CDR1 WSHSY, CDR2 SAAADI.

This sequence joins TRBV4-3 and TRBJ2-2; D unresolved. The CDR3 totals 16 residues. The ends were cut back, 1 base at V and 4 bases at J, with 13 bases in the middle. CDR1 is LGHNA and CDR2 is YSLEER in the germline V gene. The CDR3: CASSQVMRLLTGELFF. CDR3 sequence (DNA): TGCGCCAGCAGCCAAGTTATGAGACTCCTCACCGGGGAGCTGTTTTTT.

This chain's CDR3 is CASSIEGQGAGGQNTEAFF. The CDR3 coding sequence is TGTGCCAGTAGTATAGAAGGGCAGGGGGCGGGTGGTCAGAACACTGAAGCTTTCTTT. This chain joins TRBV19 and TRBJ1-1; 8 nucleotides match TRBD1. The CDR3 has 19 amino acids. Germline V gene data show CDR1 as LNHDA and CDR2 as SQIVND (reference sequence). V shed 0 bases, J shed 1 base, and the junction held 13 bases outside the gene matches.

V usage is TRBV2 and J usage is TRBJ2-7, with 8 bases fitting TRBD1. The CDR3 totals 13 residues. Germline lookup yields CDR1 SNHLY and CDR2 FYNNEI. The V and J ends lost 6 bases and 4 bases, in that order; junction bases with no gene match: 5. CDR3 loop: CASSRDRSYEQYF. CDR3 DNA sequence: TGTGCCAGCAGCCGGGACAGGTCGTACGAGCAGTACTTC.

This sequence joins TRBV2 and TRBJ2-5; perhaps TRBD1 as D (6 bases). This CDR3 has 14 amino acids. Germline V gives CDR1 SNHLY, CDR2 FYNNEI. Trimming shortened V by 2 bases and J by 7 bases, and 14 bases separated the two germline ends. The CDR3: CASSEMGALGTQYF. The CDR3 coding sequence is TGTGCCAGCAGTGAAATGGGGGCGTTGGGGACCCAGTACTTC.

The rearrangement links TRBV20-1 to TRBJ2-1; D is ambiguous. Germline values: CDR1 DFQATT, CDR2 SNEGSKA (reference sequence). Trimming pared 3 bases from V and 0 bases from J, leaving 12 bases between. The length of the CDR3 is 15 residues. CDR3 coding DNA: TGCAGTGCTAGTCCCTCCGCTAGCTCCTACAATGAGCAGTTCTTC. This sequence encodes CSASPSASSYNEQFF.

In its sample, this clone was seen once. The V gene is TRBV19, the J gene TRBJ2-5, with 9 nucleotides matching TRBD1. The CDR3 has 15 residues. CDR1 is LNHDA and CDR2 is SQIVND in the germline V gene (reference sequence). With V trimmed by 6 bases and J by 5 bases, 10 bases remained unmatched. CDR3 DNA sequence: TGTGCCAGTAGCCTCTCCGGGACAGGGACGGAGACCCAGTACTTC. It encodes CASSLSGTGTETQYF.